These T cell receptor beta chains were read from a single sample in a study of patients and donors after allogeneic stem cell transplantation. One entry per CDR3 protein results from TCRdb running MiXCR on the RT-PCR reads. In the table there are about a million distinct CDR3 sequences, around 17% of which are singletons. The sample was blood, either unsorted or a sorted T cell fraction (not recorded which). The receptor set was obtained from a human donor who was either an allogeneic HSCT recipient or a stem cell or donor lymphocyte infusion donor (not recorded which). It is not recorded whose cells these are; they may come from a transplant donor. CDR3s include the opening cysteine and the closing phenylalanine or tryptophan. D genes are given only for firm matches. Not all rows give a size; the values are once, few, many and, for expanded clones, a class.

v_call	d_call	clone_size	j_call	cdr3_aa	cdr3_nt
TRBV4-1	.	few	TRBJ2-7	CASSQRLGSGSYEQYF	TGCGCCAGCAGCCAAAGGCTGGGTAGCGGATCCTACGAGCAGTACTTC
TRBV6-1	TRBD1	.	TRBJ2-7	CASSHPGQGAWEQYF	TGTGCCAGCAGTCACCCGGGACAGGGGGCATGGGAGCAGTACTTC
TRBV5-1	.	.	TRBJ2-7	CASREEGPYEQYF	TGCGCCAGCAGAGAGGAGGGCCCATACGAGCAGTACTTC
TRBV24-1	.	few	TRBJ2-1	CATSDSQIVSSRRRFF	TGTGCCACCAGTGACTCACAGATAGTCTCGTCGAGGCGGCGGTTCTTC
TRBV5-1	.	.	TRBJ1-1	CASSQWRQRTEAFF	TGCGCCAGCAGTCAATGGCGGCAGCGGACTGAAGCTTTCTTT
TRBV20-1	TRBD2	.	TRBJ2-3	CSARVLAGTDTQYF	TGCAGTGCTAGAGTTCTAGCGGGGACAGATACGCAGTATTTT
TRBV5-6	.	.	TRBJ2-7	CASDNSYEQYF	TGTGCAAGCGACAACTCCTACGAGCAGTACTTC
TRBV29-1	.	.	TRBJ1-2	CSVRGGRRSGYTF	TGCAGCGTGAGGGGGGGGCGCAGGTCTGGCTACACCTTC
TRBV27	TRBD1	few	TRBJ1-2	CASSLQNRGNPGYTF	TGTGCCAGCAGTTTACAGAACAGGGGAAATCCTGGCTACACCTTC
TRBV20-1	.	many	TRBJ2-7	CSARRIGIYEQYF	TGCAGTGCTAGAAGGATAGGAATCTACGAGCAGTACTTC
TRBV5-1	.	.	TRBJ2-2	CASNSLDGGELFF	TGCGCCAGCAACTCCCTCGATGGCGGGGAGCTGTTTTTT
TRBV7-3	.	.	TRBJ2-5	CASSLMGMETQYF	TGTGCCAGCAGCTTAATGGGGATGGAGACCCAGTACTTC
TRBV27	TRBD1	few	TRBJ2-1	CASSYTGEIANEQFF	TGTGCCAGCAGTTACACAGGGGAAATCGCCAATGAGCAGTTCTTC
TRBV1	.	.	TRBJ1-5	CTSSQGAARGGQPQHF	TGCACCAGCAGCCAAGGGGCAGCAAGGGGAGGTCAGCCCCAGCATTTT
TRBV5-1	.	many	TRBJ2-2	CASSLMGPNTGELFF	TGCGCCAGCAGCTTGATGGGCCCGAACACCGGGGAGCTGTTTTTT
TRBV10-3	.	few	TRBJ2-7	CAISETPPPYEQYF	TGTGCCATCAGTGAGACACCCCCCCCTTACGAGCAGTACTTC
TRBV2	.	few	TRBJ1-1	CASSAGPPAGNTEAFF	TGTGCCAGCAGTGCCGGACCCCCGGCGGGGAACACTGAAGCTTTCTTT
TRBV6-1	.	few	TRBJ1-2	CASGVTATNYGYTF	TGTGCCAGCGGGGTAACAGCAACTAACTATGGCTACACCTTC
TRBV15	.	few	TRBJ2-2	CATSRPTGSKTPGELFF	TGTGCCACCAGCAGACCCACCGGGAGCAAAACCCCCGGGGAGCTGTTTTTT
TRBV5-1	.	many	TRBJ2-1	CASSLGTAEKQFF	TGCGCCAGCAGCTTGGGGACAGCCGAAAAGCAGTTCTTC
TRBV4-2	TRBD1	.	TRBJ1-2	CASSSHRGPYANYGYTF	TGTGCCAGCAGCTCGCACAGGGGCCCCTACGCTAACTATGGCTACACCTTC
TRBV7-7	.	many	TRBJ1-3	CASSLSLNSGNTIYF	TGTGCTAGCAGCCTCAGCCTTAACTCTGGAAACACCATATATTTT
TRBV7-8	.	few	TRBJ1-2	CASSLTGQTLYGYTF	TGTGCCAGCAGCTTAACGGGTCAGACGCTTTATGGCTACACCTTC
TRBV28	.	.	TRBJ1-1	CASSLGRASTEAFF	TGTGCCAGCAGTTTAGGCAGGGCCAGCACTGAAGCTTTCTTT
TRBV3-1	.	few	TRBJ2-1	CASSQGISGNEQFF	TGTGCCAGCAGCCAAGGGATTAGCGGCAATGAGCAGTTCTTC
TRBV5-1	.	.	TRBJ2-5	CASSFRQGQKETQYF	TGCGCCAGCAGCTTCAGGCAGGGGCAGAAAGAGACCCAGTACTTC
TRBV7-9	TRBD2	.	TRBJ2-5	CASSSRLAAQETQYF	TGTGCCAGCAGCTCCCGACTAGCGGCGCAAGAGACCCAGTACTTC
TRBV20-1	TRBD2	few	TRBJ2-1	CSARGTSGIGDEQFF	TGCAGTGCTAGAGGGACTAGCGGGATAGGGGATGAGCAGTTCTTC
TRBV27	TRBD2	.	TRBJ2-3	CASSLRREGRGDTQYF	TGTGCCAGCAGTTTGCGGCGGGAGGGCCGTGGAGATACGCAGTATTTT
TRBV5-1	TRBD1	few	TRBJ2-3	CASSSQGKMRTDTQYF	TGCGCCAGCAGCTCACAGGGGAAGATGCGAACAGATACGCAGTATTTT
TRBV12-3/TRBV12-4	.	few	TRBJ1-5	CASSWDIRNQPQHF	TGTGCCAGCAGTTGGGACATTCGCAATCAGCCCCAGCATTTT
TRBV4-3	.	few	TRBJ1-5	CASSRVGGNQPQHF	TGCGCCAGCAGCCGGGTAGGAGGGAATCAGCCCCAGCATTTT
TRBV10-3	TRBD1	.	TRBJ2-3	CAISPGTGSSDTQYF	TGTGCCATCAGCCCGGGGACAGGGAGTTCGGATACGCAGTATTTT
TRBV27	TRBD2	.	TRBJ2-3	CATRTTSGGQDTQYF	TGTGCCACGAGAACGACTAGCGGGGGCCAAGATACGCAGTATTTT
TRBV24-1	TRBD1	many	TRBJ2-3	CATSTGSTTQYF	TGTGCCACCTCGACAGGGTCGACTACGCAGTATTTT
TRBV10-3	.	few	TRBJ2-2	CAISESRSGPVGVGELFF	TGTGCCATCAGTGAGTCGAGAAGCGGCCCTGTTGGGGTCGGGGAGCTGTTTTTT
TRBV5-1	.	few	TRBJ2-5	CASSFGPWDNQETQYF	TGCGCCAGCAGCTTTGGCCCATGGGACAACCAAGAGACCCAGTACTTC
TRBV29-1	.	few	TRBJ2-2	CSATPARPNTGELFF	TGCAGCGCCACACCTGCCCGGCCGAACACCGGGGAGCTGTTTTTT
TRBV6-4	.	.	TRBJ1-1	CASRPGPTTTEAFF	TGTGCCAGCAGACCGGGACCTACTACCACTGAAGCTTTCTTT
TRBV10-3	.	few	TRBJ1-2	CAISPGQFSGYTF	TGTGCCATCAGCCCCGGACAGTTTAGTGGCTACACCTTC
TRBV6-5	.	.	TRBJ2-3	CASSYLGRVYDTQYF	TGTGCCAGCAGTTATTTGGGCAGGGTCTACGATACGCAGTATTTT
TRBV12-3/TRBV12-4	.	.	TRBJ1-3	CASSQGLTSSGNTIYF	TGTGCCAGCAGTCAGGGACTGACTAGCTCTGGAAACACCATATATTTT
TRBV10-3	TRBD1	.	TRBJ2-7	CAISQRDSLSYEQYF	TGTGCCATCAGCCAGAGGGACAGTCTCTCCTACGAGCAGTACTTC
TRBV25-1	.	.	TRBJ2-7	CASKGLYEQYF	TGTGCCAGCAAGGGACTCTACGAGCAGTACTTC
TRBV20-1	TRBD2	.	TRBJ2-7	CSAPLAGGPDEQYF	TGCAGTGCTCCGCTAGCGGGAGGGCCGGACGAGCAGTACTTC
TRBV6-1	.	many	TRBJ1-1	CASIQGLPTHTEAFF	TGTGCCAGCATCCAGGGGCTACCGACGCACACTGAAGCTTTCTTT
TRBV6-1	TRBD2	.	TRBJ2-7	CASSAGTSGGGVYEQYF	TGTGCCAGCAGTGCCGGGACTAGCGGGGGAGGTGTCTACGAGCAGTACTTC
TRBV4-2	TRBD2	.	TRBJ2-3	CASSQDPGLAMSTDTQYF	TGTGCCAGCAGCCAAGACCCGGGACTAGCAATGAGTACAGATACGCAGTATTTT
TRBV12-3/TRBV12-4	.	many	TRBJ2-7	CASSPDGTYEQYF	TGTGCCAGCAGCCCAGACGGAACCTACGAGCAGTACTTC
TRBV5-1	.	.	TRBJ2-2	CASSLEPGGELFF	TGCGCCAGCAGCTTGGAGCCGGGCGGGGAGCTGTTTTTT
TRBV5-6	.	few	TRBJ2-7	CASSSSRQSPLYEQYF	TGTGCCAGCAGCTCCTCACGACAGTCACCGCTCTACGAGCAGTACTTC
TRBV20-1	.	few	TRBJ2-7	CSAPWGETIAYEQYF	TGCAGTGCCCCTTGGGGGGAGACGATCGCCTACGAGCAGTACTTC
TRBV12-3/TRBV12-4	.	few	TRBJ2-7	CASSLNGRSYEQYF	TGTGCCAGCAGTTTAAACGGCCGCTCCTACGAGCAGTACTTC